This TCR beta chain emerged from a study of T cell responses to AZD1222 COVID-19 vaccine. Turning to this clone: Antigen unknown.

Germline V gives CDR1 SGHAT, CDR2 FQNNGV. The CDR3 covers 15 residues. V was clipped by 3 bases and J by 10 bases, with 19 bases between them. Using immunoSEQ multiplex PCR, the repertoire was profiled, and TCRdb retains in-frame clones only, with some absent. The sample lists more than 130,000 clones; 90% were seen once. Study results and caveats: Per reports, nearly half of all spike-specific TCRs target regions that are unmutated in variants. Two doses of AZD1222 preceded a rise in Spike-specific TCR breadth and depth.

The sequencing here drew on peripheral blood, taken on day 0 of AZD1222 vaccination. This chain joins TRBV11-2 and TRBJ2-1, with D possibly called TRBD1 or TRBD2 (6 bases each). The TCR comes from an adult in good health. The CDR3: CASSFLQGLDYEQFF. As DNA, the CDR3 is TGTGCCAGCAGCTTCTTACAGGGACTTGACTACGAGCAGTTCTTC.